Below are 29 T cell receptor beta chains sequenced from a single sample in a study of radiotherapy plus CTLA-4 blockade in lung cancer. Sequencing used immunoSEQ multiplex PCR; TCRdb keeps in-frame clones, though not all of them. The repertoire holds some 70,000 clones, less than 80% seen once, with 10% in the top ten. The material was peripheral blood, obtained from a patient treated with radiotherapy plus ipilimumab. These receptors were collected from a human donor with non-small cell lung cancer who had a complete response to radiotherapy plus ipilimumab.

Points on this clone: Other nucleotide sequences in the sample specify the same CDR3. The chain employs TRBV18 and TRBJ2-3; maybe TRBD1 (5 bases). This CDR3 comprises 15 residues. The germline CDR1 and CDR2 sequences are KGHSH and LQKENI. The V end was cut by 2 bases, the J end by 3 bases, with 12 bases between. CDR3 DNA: TGTGCCAGCTCACCAGGGCAGGGCGGAACAGATACGCAGTATTTT. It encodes CASSPGQGGTDTQYF.

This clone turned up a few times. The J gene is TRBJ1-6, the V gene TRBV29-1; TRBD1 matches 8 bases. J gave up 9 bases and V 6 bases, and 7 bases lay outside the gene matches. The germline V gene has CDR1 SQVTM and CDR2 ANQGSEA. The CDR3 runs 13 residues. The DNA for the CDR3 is TGCAGCGTCGGACAGGGTGTAGGTTCACCCCTCCACTTT. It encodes CSVGQGVGSPLHF.

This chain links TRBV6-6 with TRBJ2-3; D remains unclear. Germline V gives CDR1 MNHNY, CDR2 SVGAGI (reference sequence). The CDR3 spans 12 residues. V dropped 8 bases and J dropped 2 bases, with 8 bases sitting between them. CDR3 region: CASLTPTDTQYF. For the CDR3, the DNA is TGTGCCAGCCTAACCCCCACAGATACGCAGTATTTT.

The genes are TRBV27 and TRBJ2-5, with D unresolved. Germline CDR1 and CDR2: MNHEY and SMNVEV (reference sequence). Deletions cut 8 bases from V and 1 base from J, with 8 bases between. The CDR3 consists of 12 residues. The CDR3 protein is CASPPPQETQYF. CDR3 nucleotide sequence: TGTGCCAGCCCCCCTCCCCAAGAGACCCAGTACTTC.

The CDR3 is CASSLDTPGQFF. CDR3 sequence (DNA): TGCGCCAGCAGCTTAGACACCCCTGGGCAGTTCTTC. The chain recombines TRBV5-1 with TRBJ2-1; the D is unclear. Germline V gives CDR1 SGHRS, CDR2 YFSETQ. Trimming shortened V by 2 bases and J by 12 bases, and 12 bases separated the two germline ends. The CDR3 covers 12 residues. Drawing the rest from reference TRBV5-1 and TRBJ2-1, the complete variable domain is KAGVTQTPRYLIKTRGQQVTLSCSPISGHRSVSWYQQTPGQGLQFLFEYFSETQRNKGNFPGRFSGRQFSNSRSEMNVSTLELGDSALYLCASSLDTPGQFFGPGTRLTVL.

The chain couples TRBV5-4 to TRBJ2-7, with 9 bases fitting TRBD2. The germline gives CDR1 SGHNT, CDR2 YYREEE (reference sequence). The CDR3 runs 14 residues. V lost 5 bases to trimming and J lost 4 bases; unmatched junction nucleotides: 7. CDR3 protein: CASSSGGRAYEQYV. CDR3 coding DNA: TGTGCCAGCAGTTCGGGCGGGAGGGCTTACGAGCAGTACGTC.

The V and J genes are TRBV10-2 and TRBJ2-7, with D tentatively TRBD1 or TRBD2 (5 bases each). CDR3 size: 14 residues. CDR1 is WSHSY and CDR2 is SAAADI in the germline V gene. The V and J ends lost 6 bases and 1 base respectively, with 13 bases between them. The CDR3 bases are TGCGCCAGCAGGTCCGGGACCCAGTCCTACGAGCAGTACGTC. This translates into CASRSGTQSYEQYV.

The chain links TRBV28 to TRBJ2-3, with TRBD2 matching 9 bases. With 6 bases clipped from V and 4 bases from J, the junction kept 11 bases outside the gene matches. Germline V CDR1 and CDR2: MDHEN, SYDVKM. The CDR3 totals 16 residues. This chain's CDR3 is CASSQISGSLPDTQYF. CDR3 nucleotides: TGTGCCAGCAGCCAGATTAGCGGGAGCCTCCCAGATACGCAGTATTTT.

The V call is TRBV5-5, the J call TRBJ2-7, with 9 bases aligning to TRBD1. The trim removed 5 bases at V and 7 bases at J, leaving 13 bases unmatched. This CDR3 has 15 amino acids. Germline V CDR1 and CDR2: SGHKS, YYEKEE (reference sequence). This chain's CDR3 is CASRFTGTGSAEQYF. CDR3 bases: TGTGCCAGCAGGTTCACCGGGACAGGGTCCGCAGAGCAGTACTTC.

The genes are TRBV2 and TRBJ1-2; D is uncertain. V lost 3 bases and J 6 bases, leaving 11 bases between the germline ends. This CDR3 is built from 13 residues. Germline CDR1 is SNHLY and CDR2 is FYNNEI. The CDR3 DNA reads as TGTGCCAGCAGTGAGCAGGTCCAGGATGGCTACACCTTC. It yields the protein CASSEQVQDGYTF.

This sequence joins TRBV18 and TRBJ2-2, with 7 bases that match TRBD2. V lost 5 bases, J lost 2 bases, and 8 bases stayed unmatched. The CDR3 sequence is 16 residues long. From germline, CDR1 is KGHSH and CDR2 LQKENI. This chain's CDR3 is CASSVPSGGNTGELFF. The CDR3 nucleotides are TGTGCCAGCTCAGTCCCTAGCGGAGGTAACACCGGGGAGCTGTTTTTT.

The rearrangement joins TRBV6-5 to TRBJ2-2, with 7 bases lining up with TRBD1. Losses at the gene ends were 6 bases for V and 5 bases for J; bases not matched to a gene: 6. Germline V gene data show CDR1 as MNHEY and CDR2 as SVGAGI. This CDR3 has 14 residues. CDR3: CASSRDSRTGELFF. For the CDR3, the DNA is TGTGCCAGCAGCCGGGACAGTCGAACCGGGGAGCTGTTTTTT.

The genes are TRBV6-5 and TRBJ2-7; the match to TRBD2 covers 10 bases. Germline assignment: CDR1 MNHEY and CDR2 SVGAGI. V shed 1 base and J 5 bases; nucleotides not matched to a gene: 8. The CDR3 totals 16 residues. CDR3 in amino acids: CASSYYSGTSVNEQYF. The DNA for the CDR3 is TGTGCCAGCAGTTACTATTCCGGGACTAGCGTAAACGAGCAGTACTTC.

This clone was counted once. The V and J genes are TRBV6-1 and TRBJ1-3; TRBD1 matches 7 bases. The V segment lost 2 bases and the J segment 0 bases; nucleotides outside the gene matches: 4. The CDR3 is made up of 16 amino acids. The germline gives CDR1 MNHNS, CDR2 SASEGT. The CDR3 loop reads CASSEPGQSSGNTIYF. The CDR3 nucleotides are TGTGCCAGCAGTGAACCGGGACAGAGCTCTGGAAACACCATATATTTT.

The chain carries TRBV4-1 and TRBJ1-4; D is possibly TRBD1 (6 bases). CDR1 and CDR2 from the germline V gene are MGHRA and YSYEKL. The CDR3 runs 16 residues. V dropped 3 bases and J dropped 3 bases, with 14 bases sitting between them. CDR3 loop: CASSQSRGVSNEKLFF. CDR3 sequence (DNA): TGCGCCAGCAGCCAGTCCAGGGGAGTGTCTAATGAAAAACTGTTTTTT.

The CDR3 nucleotides are TGTGCCAGTAGTCTTAGACAGGGGGTCTCCTACGAGCAGTACGTC. It translates to CASSLRQGVSYEQYV. The chain has TRBV19 and TRBJ2-7, with 9 bases fitting TRBD1. The CDR3 extends over 15 amino acids. The V segment lost 5 bases and the J segment 0 bases; nucleotides outside the gene matches: 5. Per the germline V gene, CDR1 is LNHDA and CDR2 is SQIVND (reference sequence).

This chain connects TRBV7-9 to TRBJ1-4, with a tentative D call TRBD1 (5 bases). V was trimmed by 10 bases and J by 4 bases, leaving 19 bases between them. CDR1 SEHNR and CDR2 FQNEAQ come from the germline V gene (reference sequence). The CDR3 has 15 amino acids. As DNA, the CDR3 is TGTGCCACAAGTGCAGGGTCCCCACTTAATGAAAAACTGTTTTTT. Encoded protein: CATSAGSPLNEKLFF.

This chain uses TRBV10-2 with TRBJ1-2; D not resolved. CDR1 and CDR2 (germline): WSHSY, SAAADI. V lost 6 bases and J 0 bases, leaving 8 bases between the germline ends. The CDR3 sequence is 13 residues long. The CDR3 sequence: CASRIGPNYGYTF. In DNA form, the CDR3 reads TGCGCCAGCAGGATAGGACCTAACTATGGCTACACCTTC.

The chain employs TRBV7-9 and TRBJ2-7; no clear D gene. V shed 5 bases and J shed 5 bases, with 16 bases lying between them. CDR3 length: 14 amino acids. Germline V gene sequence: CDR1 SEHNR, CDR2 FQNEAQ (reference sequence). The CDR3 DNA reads TGTGCCAGCAGCACACCGAACTCCATCAACGAGCAGTACTTC. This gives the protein CASSTPNSINEQYF.

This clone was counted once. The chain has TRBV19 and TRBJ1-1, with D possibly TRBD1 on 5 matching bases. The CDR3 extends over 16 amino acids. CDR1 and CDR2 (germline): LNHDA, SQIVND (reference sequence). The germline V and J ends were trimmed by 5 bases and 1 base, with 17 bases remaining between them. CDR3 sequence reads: CASSPGTSPTNTEAFF. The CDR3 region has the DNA TGTGCCAGTAGTCCGGGGACTTCACCCACGAACACTGAAGCTTTCTTT. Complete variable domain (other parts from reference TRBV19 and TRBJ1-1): DGGITQSPKYLFRKEGQNVTLSCEQNLNHDAMYWYRQDPGQGLRLIYYSQIVNDFQKGDIAEGYSVSREKKESFPLTVTSAQKNPTAFYLCASSPGTSPTNTEAFFGQGTRLTVV.

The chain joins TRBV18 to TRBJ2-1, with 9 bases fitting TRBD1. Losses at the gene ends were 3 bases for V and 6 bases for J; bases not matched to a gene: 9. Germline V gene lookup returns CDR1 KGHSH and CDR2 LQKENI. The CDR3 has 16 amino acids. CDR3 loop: CASSPQGQGYINEQFF. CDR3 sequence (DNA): TGTGCCAGCTCACCCCAGGGACAGGGATATATCAATGAGCAGTTCTTC.

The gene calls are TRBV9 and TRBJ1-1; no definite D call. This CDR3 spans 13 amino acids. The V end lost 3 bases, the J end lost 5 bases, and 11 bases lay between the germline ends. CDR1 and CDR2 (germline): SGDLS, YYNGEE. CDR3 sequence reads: CASSASGMTEAFF. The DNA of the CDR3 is TGTGCCAGCAGCGCATCCGGGATGACTGAAGCTTTCTTT.

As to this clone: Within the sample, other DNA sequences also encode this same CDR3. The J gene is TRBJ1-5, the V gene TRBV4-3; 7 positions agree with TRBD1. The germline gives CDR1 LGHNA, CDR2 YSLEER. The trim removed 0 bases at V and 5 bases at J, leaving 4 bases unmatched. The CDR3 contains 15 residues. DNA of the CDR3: TGCGCCAGCAGCCAAGAAGGGACAGAAGATCAGCCCCAGCATTTT. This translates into CASSQEGTEDQPQHF.

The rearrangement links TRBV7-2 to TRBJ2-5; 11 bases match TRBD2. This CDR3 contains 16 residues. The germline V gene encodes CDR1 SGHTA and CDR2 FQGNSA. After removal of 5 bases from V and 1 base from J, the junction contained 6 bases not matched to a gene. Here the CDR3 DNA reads TGTGCCAGCAGCATGGGACTAGCGGCAATCCAAGAGACCCAGTACTTC. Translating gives CASSMGLAAIQETQYF.

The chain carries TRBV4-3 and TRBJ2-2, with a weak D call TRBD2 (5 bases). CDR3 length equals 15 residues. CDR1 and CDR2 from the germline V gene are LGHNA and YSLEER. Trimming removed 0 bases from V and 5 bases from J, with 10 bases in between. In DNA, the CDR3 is TGCGCCAGCAGCCAAGATCTTCGAGGGACCGGGGAGCTGTTTTTT. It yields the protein CASSQDLRGTGELFF.

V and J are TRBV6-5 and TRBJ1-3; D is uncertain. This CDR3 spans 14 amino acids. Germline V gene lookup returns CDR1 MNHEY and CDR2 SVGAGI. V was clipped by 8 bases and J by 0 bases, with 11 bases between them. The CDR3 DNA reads TGTGCCAGCGCCGAACGGTTCTCTGGAAACACCATATATTTT. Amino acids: CASAERFSGNTIYF.

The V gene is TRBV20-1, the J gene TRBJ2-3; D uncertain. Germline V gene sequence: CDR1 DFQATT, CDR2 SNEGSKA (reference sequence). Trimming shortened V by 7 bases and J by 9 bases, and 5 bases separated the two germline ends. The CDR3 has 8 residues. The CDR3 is CSVGTQYF. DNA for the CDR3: TGCAGTGTAGGGACGCAGTATTTT.

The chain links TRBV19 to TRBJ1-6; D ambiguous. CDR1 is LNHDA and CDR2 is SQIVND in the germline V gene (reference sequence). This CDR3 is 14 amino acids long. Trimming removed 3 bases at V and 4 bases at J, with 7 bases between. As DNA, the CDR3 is TGTGCCAGTAGTATTCAGATATATAATTCACCCCTCCACTTT. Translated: CASSIQIYNSPLHF.

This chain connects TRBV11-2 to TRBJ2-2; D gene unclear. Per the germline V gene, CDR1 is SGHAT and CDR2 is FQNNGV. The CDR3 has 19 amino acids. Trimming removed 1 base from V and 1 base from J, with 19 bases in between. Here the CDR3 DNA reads TGTGCCAGCAGCTTAGGTGTCGGACGGAGAAGCCGGAACACCGGGGAGCTGTTTTTT. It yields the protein CASSLGVGRRSRNTGELFF.